Shown below are 23 T cell receptor beta chains from a single sample sequenced in a study of long-term antiretroviral therapy in people with HIV. Researchers ran immunoSEQ v3.0 at survey level. Profiling relied on immunoSEQ multiplex PCR, and the TCRdb table lists in-frame clones only, not all of them. The sample contains about 31,000 clones, roughly 88% of which appear only once. Sequences were derived from unsorted PBMCs, sampled 0.8 years before starting antiretroviral therapy. The receptors derive from a man between 18 and 29 years old with HIV.

The chain recombines TRBV14 with TRBJ2-3; D is perhaps TRBD2 (5 bases). Germline-derived CDR1 and CDR2 are SGHDN and FVKESK. The CDR3 loop spans 14 amino acids. V lost 0 bases to trimming and J lost 4 bases, with 8 bases between them. For the CDR3, the DNA is TGTGCCAGCAGCCAAGAACCGGGGTCAGATACGCAGTATTTT. Its translation is CASSQEPGSDTQYF.

The chain employs TRBV6-5 and TRBJ2-7, with 7 bases that match TRBD1. The CDR3 loop spans 14 amino acids. The germline V gene has CDR1 MNHEY and CDR2 SVGAGI. V dropped 6 bases and J dropped 0; count of bases not matched to a gene: 5. CDR3 DNA: TGTGCCAGCAGAACGGACAGGCTCTCCTACGAGCAGTACTTC. Its translation is CASRTDRLSYEQYF.

The chain is built from TRBV7-9 and TRBJ2-7; TRBD2 matches at 7 bases. The CDR3 contains 14 residues. Germline CDR1 reads SEHNR; CDR2 reads FQNEAQ (reference sequence). The V and J ends lost 5 bases and 4 bases, in that order; junction bases with no gene match: 8. In DNA form, the CDR3 reads TGTGCCAGCAGCGTGAGCGGGACGCTTTACGAGCAGTACTTC. Its protein is CASSVSGTLYEQYF.

V and J are TRBV7-7 and TRBJ2-6, with D uncertain. The CDR3 extends over 17 amino acids. The germline CDR1 and CDR2 sequences are SSHAT and FNYEAQ (reference sequence). V lost 5 bases to trimming and J lost 5 bases, with 19 bases between them. CDR3 loop: CASSKQAPQSRANVLTF. The CDR3 DNA is TGTGCCAGCAGCAAGCAGGCGCCACAAAGTCGGGCCAACGTCCTGACTTTC.

This sequence joins TRBV5-6 and TRBJ1-2; no firm D call. Germline V CDR1 and CDR2: SGHDT, YYEEEE. V lost 1 base and J 1 base, leaving 8 bases between the germline ends. This CDR3 is built from 14 residues. The CDR3 region is CASSLYWGNYGYTF. In DNA, the CDR3 is TGTGCCAGCAGCTTGTATTGGGGTAACTATGGCTACACCTTC.

The V and J genes are TRBV19 and TRBJ1-2, with 7 bases that match TRBD1. In germline, CDR1 is LNHDA, CDR2 SQIVND (reference sequence). The CDR3 loop spans 15 amino acids. The ends lost 5 bases at V and 8 bases at J; junction bases unmatched: 14. CDR3 sequence: CASSVLRDSLRGYTF. CDR3 coding DNA: TGTGCCAGTAGTGTCCTACGGGACAGCTTGCGCGGCTACACCTTC.

The rearrangement uses TRBV5-1 and TRBJ2-3; the D is unclear. Germline loops: CDR1 SGHRS, CDR2 YFSETQ. Trimming cost V 0 bases and J 2 bases, with 10 bases left between them. The CDR3 sequence is 15 residues long. DNA of the CDR3: TGCGCCAGCAGCTTGGTTAGTAGCAACACAGATACGCAGTATTTT. This codes for CASSLVSSNTDTQYF. Looking up the rest from reference TRBV5-1 and TRBJ2-3 gives the full variable domain: KAGVTQTPRYLIKTRGQQVTLSCSPISGHRSVSWYQQTPGQGLQFLFEYFSETQRNKGNFPGRFSGRQFSNSRSEMNVSTLELGDSALYLCASSLVSSNTDTQYFGPGTRLTVL.

The rearrangement links TRBV5-8 to TRBJ2-1; the D is unclear. The CDR3 totals 13 residues. V lost 4 bases, J lost 5 bases, and 10 bases lay in between. Germline V lookup: CDR1 SGHTS, CDR2 YDEGEE. The CDR3 spells CASSPGSNNEQFF. The CDR3 DNA reads TGTGCCAGCAGCCCCGGGTCCAACAATGAGCAGTTCTTC. The entire variable domain, with the rest obtained from reference TRBV5-8 and TRBJ2-1, is as follows: EAGVTQSPTHLIKTRGQQATLRCSPISGHTSVYWYQQALGLGLQFLLWYDEGEERNRGNFPPRFSGRQFPNYSSELNVNALELEDSALYLCASSPGSNNEQFFGPGTRLTVL.

This chain connects TRBV5-1 to TRBJ2-7; TRBD1 agrees at 8 bases. Germline V CDR1 and CDR2: SGHRS, YFSETQ. V was clipped by 4 bases and J by 0 bases; unmatched bases: 6. The CDR3 length is 15 residues. The CDR3 DNA follows: TGCGCCAGCAGCCAGGACAGGGATCCCTCCTACGAGCAGTACTTC. Its translation: CASSQDRDPSYEQYF.

J is TRBJ1-5 and V is TRBV4-1, with D unresolved. This CDR3 contains 13 residues. The germline V gene encodes CDR1 MGHRA and CDR2 YSYEKL. V shed 1 base and J shed 15 bases, with 16 bases lying between them. The CDR3 bases are TGCGCCAGCAGCCAAGTGGGGTCGGCGCCTCGGCATTTT. Protein sequence: CASSQVGSAPRHF.

This chain connects TRBV19 to TRBJ2-1; TRBD1 matches 10 bases. Trimming at V came to 5 bases and at J to 8 bases, leaving 3 bases not matched to a gene. CDR1 and CDR2 (germline): LNHDA, SQIVND (reference sequence). The CDR3 sequence is 13 residues long. The CDR3 coding sequence is TGTGCCAGTAGTTCCGGGACAGGGGATGAGCAGTTCTTC. It yields the protein CASSSGTGDEQFF.

V gene TRBV7-2 combines with J gene TRBJ2-7; 7 bases agree with TRBD1. J was trimmed by 2 bases and V by 5 bases; bases with no gene match: 9. The CDR3 contains 15 residues. CDR1 is SGHTA, CDR2 FQGNSA, per germline. CDR3 amino acids: CASSTTGERTYEQYF. CDR3 sequence (DNA): TGTGCCAGCAGCACAACAGGGGAAAGGACCTACGAGCAGTACTTC.

This clone was detected only a few times. The chain's CDR3 is CASSVFDRGKPNSPLHF. CDR3 bases: TGTGCCAGCAGCGTATTTGACAGGGGGAAACCAAATTCACCCCTCCACTTT. The J gene is TRBJ1-6, the V gene TRBV9, with 9 bases fitting TRBD1. The germline V gene encodes CDR1 SGDLS and CDR2 YYNGEE. The CDR3 extends over 17 amino acids. Losses at the gene ends were 1 base for V and 7 bases for J; bases not matched to a gene: 9. Drawing the rest from reference TRBV9 and TRBJ1-6, the complete variable domain is DSGVTQTPKHLITATGQRVTLRCSPRSGDLSVYWYQQSLDQGLQFLIQYYNGEERAKGNILERFSAQQFPDLHSELNLSSLELGDSALYFCASSVFDRGKPNSPLHFGNGTRLTVT.

As DNA, the CDR3 is TGTGCCAGCAGCTCAGGGAAAGATACGCAGTATTTT. Translating it yields CASSSGKDTQYF. This chain uses TRBV7-2 with TRBJ2-3, with D maybe TRBD1 (5 bases). V lost 4 bases, J lost 5 bases, and 7 bases lay in between. CDR3 length: 12 residues. Germline assignment: CDR1 SGHTA and CDR2 FQGNSA.

The J gene is TRBJ1-5, the V gene TRBV19; 9 nucleotides match TRBD1. CDR1 is LNHDA, CDR2 SQIVND, per germline (reference sequence). The CDR3 is made up of 15 amino acids. J lost 7 bases, V lost 8 bases, and 12 bases had no gene match. DNA of the CDR3: TGTGCCAGTCAGAGGGGGACAGGGTTTGCCCAGCCCCAGCATTTT. Translation: CASQRGTGFAQPQHF.

This clone was observed a few times. The chain joins TRBV4-1 to TRBJ2-7, with 7 nucleotides matching TRBD2. Germline V gene data show CDR1 as MGHRA and CDR2 as YSYEKL. This CDR3 has 15 amino acids. After removal of 0 bases from V and 5 bases from J, the junction contained 7 bases not matched to a gene. CDR3 sequence reads: CASSQEAGAVNEQYF. The CDR3, as DNA: TGCGCCAGCAGCCAAGAGGCGGGAGCGGTTAACGAGCAGTACTTC.

This clone was seen a single time. V usage is TRBV9 and J usage is TRBJ1-1; weak D call: TRBD1 (5 bases). V was cut by 0 bases and J by 4 bases, with 16 bases left in between. CDR3 length equals 16 residues. The germline gives CDR1 SGDLS, CDR2 YYNGEE. For the CDR3, the DNA is TGTGCCAGCAGCGTAGATTCCGGGGCCGGGGGCACTGAAGCTTTCTTT. This translates into CASSVDSGAGGTEAFF.

In its sample, this clone was seen once. This chain connects TRBV7-9 to TRBJ2-7, with 12 bases lining up with TRBD2. With 5 bases clipped from V and 4 bases from J, the junction kept 6 bases outside the gene matches. The CDR3 length is 15 residues. Per the germline V gene, CDR1 is SEHNR and CDR2 is FQNEAQ (reference sequence). CDR3 region: CASSKLTSGGYEQYF. The DNA for the CDR3 is TGTGCCAGCAGCAAATTGACTAGCGGGGGATACGAGCAGTACTTC.

This sequence joins TRBV18 and TRBJ1-5; the D is unclear. V was clipped by 3 bases and J by 1 base, with 10 bases between them. Germline-derived CDR1 and CDR2 are KGHSH and LQKENI. CDR3 length: 15 residues. The CDR3 sequence: CASSPKGRSNQPQHF. Written as DNA, the CDR3 is TGTGCCAGCTCACCTAAGGGAAGAAGCAATCAGCCCCAGCATTTT.

The chain combines TRBV6-4 with TRBJ2-2; possible D gene TRBD2, 6 bases. Per the germline V gene, CDR1 is MRHNA and CDR2 is SNTAGT. Trimming removed 8 bases from V and 4 bases from J, with 17 bases in between. This CDR3 is 15 amino acids long. CDR3 nucleotides: TGTGCCAGCTCCTGGGGAGGACCGACCACCGGGGAGCTGTTTTTT. Translation gives CASSWGGPTTGELFF.

In its sample, this clone was seen once. The V call is TRBV4-1, the J call TRBJ2-6, with D unclear. The CDR3 is 18 amino acids. V lost 0 bases and J lost 0, with 12 bases in between. In germline, CDR1 is MGHRA, CDR2 YSYEKL. In DNA form, the CDR3 reads TGCGCCAGCAGCCAAGAGGGGTGGGGTGGCTCTGGGGCCAACGTCCTGACTTTC. Translated, it gives CASSQEGWGGSGANVLTF.

The chain carries TRBV5-4 and TRBJ2-7; D is unclear. CDR1 and CDR2 (germline): SGHNT, YYREEE (reference sequence). Trimming took 0 bases from V and 4 from J, leaving 8 bases between them. The CDR3 has 13 amino acids. Here the CDR3 reads CASSLGERYEQYF. The CDR3 bases are TGTGCCAGCAGCTTGGGTGAGAGGTACGAGCAGTACTTC. Full variable domain (rest looked up from reference TRBV5-4 and TRBJ2-7): ETGVTQSPTHLIKTRGQQVTLRCSSQSGHNTVSWYQQALGQGPQFIFQYYREEENGRGNFPPRFSGLQFPNYSSELNVNALELDDSALYLCASSLGERYEQYFGPGTRLTVT.

The J gene is TRBJ2-1, the V gene TRBV9; D may match TRBD1 or TRBD2 (5 bases each). Germline values: CDR1 SGDLS, CDR2 YYNGEE. This CDR3 has 15 amino acids. Trimming stripped 3 bases from V and 7 bases from J, with 17 bases between. CDR3 sequence reads: CASSENGGEWNEQFF. The CDR3, as DNA: TGTGCCAGCAGCGAAAATGGGGGAGAGTGGAATGAGCAGTTCTTC.